The present entry profiles one TCR beta chain with its context. This sample stems from a study of T cells in Graves' hyperthyroidism and ophthalmopathy. Amplification targeted TCR beta CDR3 regions from RNA transcripts. First-round RT-PCR with HTBI primers amplified the TCR CDR3 region. TCRdb independently ran MiXCR on the multiplex PCR reads; one entry per CDR3 protein. This table has a few hundred thousand distinct CDR3 sequences, more than 13% appearing once. With 5 bases clipped from V and 4 bases from J, the junction kept 28 bases outside the gene matches. The CDR3 contains 23 residues. Germline V gene lookup returns CDR1 MGHRA and CDR2 YSYEKL.

The TCR comes from a young woman with Graves' hyperthyroidism. Sequenced input: blood. The chain carries TRBV4-1 and TRBJ2-5, with 13 positions matching TRBD2. CDR3 in amino acids: CASSKRTGLSGLAGVRIVETQYF. The CDR3 DNA reads TGCGCCAGCAGCAAGAGGACAGGGCTAAGCGGACTAGCGGGAGTCCGGATCGTAGAGACCCAGTACTTC.